The 23 T cell receptor beta chains listed next were all sequenced from one sample in a study of CD8 T cells in ankylosing spondylitis. TCRdb called the 5' RACE reads again in MiXCR, with one record for every CDR3 protein. The repertoire holds approximately 300,000 distinct CDR3 sequences, with around 21% as singletons. Sequencing used blood, either unsorted or a sorted T cell fraction (not recorded which). The receptors shown here come from a female donor with ankylosing spondylitis or in good health (not recorded which).

Only a few counts were recorded for this clonotype. The V and J genes are TRBV4-3 and TRBJ2-7; 8 bases line up with TRBD1. V was pared by 4 bases and J by 3 bases, with 11 bases of the junction left unmatched. Germline-derived CDR1 and CDR2 are LGHNA and YSLEER. This CDR3 is 16 amino acids long. CDR3 DNA sequence: TGCGCCAGCAGCCCACGAGGGAGACAGGGGAGCTACGAGCAGTACTTC. Protein: CASSPRGRQGSYEQYF.

In this sample, this clonotype turned up a few times. This chain links TRBV3-1 with TRBJ2-3, with a tentative D call TRBD2 (6 bases). V was shortened by 10 bases and J by 2 bases, with 19 bases between the two germline ends. CDR1 is LGHDT and CDR2 is YNNKEL in the germline V gene (reference sequence). The CDR3 sequence is 15 residues long. Here the CDR3 reads CATTSQQGLTDTQYF. For the CDR3, the DNA is TGTGCCACCACAAGTCAGCAGGGACTCACAGATACGCAGTATTTT.

This rearrangement joins TRBV12-5 to TRBJ2-2; D perhaps matches TRBD1 (5 bases). The ends were cut back, 7 bases at V and 1 base at J, with 13 bases in the middle. The CDR3 is 15 residues long. CDR1 is LGHNT and CDR2 is FRNRAP in the germline V gene. The CDR3 DNA follows: TGTGCTAGTGCCCCAGGGTTGGGGAACACCGGGGAGCTGTTTTTT. Protein: CASAPGLGNTGELFF. Full variable domain (remainder filled in from reference TRBV12-5 and TRBJ2-2): DARVTQTPRHKVTEMGQEVTMRCQPILGHNTVFWYRQTMMQGLELLAYFRNRAPLDDSGMPKDRFSAEMPDATLATLKIQPSEPRDSAVYFCASAPGLGNTGELFFGEGSRLTVL.

V is TRBV6-1 and J is TRBJ1-5; D remains ambiguous. Germline CDR1 is MNHNS and CDR2 is SASEGT. CDR3 length: 11 amino acids. V gave up 3 bases and J gave up 7 bases, with 4 bases separating them. This CDR3 is CASSESQPQHF. For the CDR3, the DNA is TGTGCCAGCAGTGAGAGCCAGCCCCAGCATTTT.

The gene calls are TRBV3-1 and TRBJ2-1; TRBD2 agrees at 7 bases. V trimming: 3 bases; J trimming: 5 bases; junction bases outside the gene matches: 13. Germline assignment: CDR1 LGHDT and CDR2 YNNKEL (reference sequence). The CDR3 loop spans 17 amino acids. CDR3 sequence (DNA): TGTGCCAGCAGCCAGGTCTTTGGGGTGGCGGGGGACAATGAGCAGTTCTTC. Amino acids: CASSQVFGVAGDNEQFF.

This clonotype was detected only a few times. The CDR3 coding sequence is TGTGCCAGCAGTTACAGCGGGGACAATGGGGACCAGTACTTC. This sequence encodes CASSYSGDNGDQYF. The chain links TRBV6-5 to TRBJ2-7; D possibly corresponds to TRBD2 (7 bases). This CDR3 region has 14 residues. Germline V lookup: CDR1 MNHEY, CDR2 SVGAGI. Trimming took off 2 bases at V and 10 bases at J, with 18 bases between the two ends.

The rearrangement joins TRBV5-6 to TRBJ1-2, with D possibly matching TRBD1 (5 bases). There are 13 residues in the CDR3. The V gene lost 7 bases and the J gene lost 4 bases, with 14 bases spanning the gap. The germline V gene encodes CDR1 SGHDT and CDR2 YYEEEE. The CDR3 protein is CASGTGNGYGYTF. In DNA form, the CDR3 reads TGTGCCAGCGGGACGGGGAACGGCTATGGCTACACCTTC. Full variable domain (outside the CDR3, taken from reference TRBV5-6 and TRBJ1-2): DAGVTQSPTHLIKTRGQQVTLRCSPKSGHDTVSWYQQALGQGPQFIFQYYEEEERQRGNFPDRFSGHQFPNYSSELNVNALLLGDSALYLCASGTGNGYGYTFGSGTRLTVV.

V is TRBV2 and J is TRBJ1-3; D not certain. The CDR3 runs to 15 residues. Trimming shortened V by 6 bases and J by 0 bases, and 12 bases separated the two germline ends. The germline gives CDR1 SNHLY, CDR2 FYNNEI. The CDR3 protein is CASRAGRSSGNTIYF. As DNA, the CDR3 is TGTGCCAGCAGGGCAGGCCGAAGCTCTGGAAACACCATATATTTT.

The chain joins TRBV6-1 to TRBJ2-7; 10 nucleotides align to TRBD2. This CDR3 has 14 residues. Losses at the gene ends were 8 bases for V and 3 bases for J; bases not matched to a gene: 7. Germline-derived CDR1 and CDR2 are MNHNS and SASEGT. The CDR3 coding sequence is TGTGCCAGCGGTCGCAGCGGGAGGGGCTACGAGCAGTACTTC. Its protein is CASGRSGRGYEQYF.

The gene calls are TRBV25-1 and TRBJ2-2, with 15 nucleotides matching TRBD2. J gave up 10 bases and V 4 bases, and 4 bases lay outside the gene matches. Germline CDR1 and CDR2: MGHDK and SYGVNS. The CDR3 has 15 amino acids. CDR3 sequence: CASSAWTSGGEELFF. Written as DNA, the CDR3 is TGTGCCAGCAGTGCCTGGACTAGCGGGGGGGAGGAGCTGTTTTTT.

This clonotype has ten or more counts. The chain carries TRBV7-9 and TRBJ2-3; D call uncertain. From germline, CDR1 is SEHNR and CDR2 FQNEAQ (reference sequence). There are 14 residues in the CDR3. V was trimmed by 5 bases and J by 2 bases, leaving 11 bases between them. CDR3 nucleotide sequence: TGTGCCAGCAGCCAGTACCGTATCACAGATACGCAGTATTTT. Translating gives CASSQYRITDTQYF.

This rearrangement joins TRBV7-8 to TRBJ2-3; a weak D match, TRBD1 (7 bases). CDR3 length: 16 residues. Trimming took off 4 bases at V and 2 bases at J, with 16 bases between the two ends. Per germline, CDR1 SGHVS and CDR2 FQNEAQ. DNA of the CDR3: TGTGCCAGCAGCTCCAGGGGGGCTACTCCCACAGATACGCAGTATTTT. It codes for CASSSRGATPTDTQYF.

At least ten counts were recorded for this clonotype. The V call is TRBV6-5, the J call TRBJ2-1, with D unclear. The germline V gene has CDR1 MNHEY and CDR2 SVGAGI. The V and J ends lost 6 bases and 11 bases respectively, with 11 bases between them. The CDR3 loop spans 11 amino acids. CDR3 bases: TGTGCCAGCAGACGCCTGCAACAGCAGTTCTTC. Amino acids: CASRRLQQQFF.

Only a few counts were recorded for this clonotype. The chain couples TRBV5-1 to TRBJ2-7; D is unresolved. The CDR3 length is 15 residues. Germline CDR1 SGHRS, CDR2 YFSETQ. The V gene lost 5 bases and the J gene lost 5 bases, with 20 bases spanning the gap. The CDR3 bases are TGCGCCAGCAGGCATGGGTTGTTGAGCCCTGACGAGCAGTACTTC. Translating gives CASRHGLLSPDEQYF.

The CDR3 loop is CASSSYTGTSWEQFF. CDR3 in DNA: TGTGCCAGCAGCTCCTACACAGGGACTAGCTGGGAGCAGTTCTTC. The J gene is TRBJ2-1, the V gene TRBV7-6, with 9 bases fitting TRBD2. Per germline, CDR1 SGHVS and CDR2 FNYEAQ. The CDR3 extends over 15 amino acids. The V segment lost 4 bases and the J segment 10 bases; nucleotides outside the gene matches: 11.

Here the CDR3 DNA reads TGCGCCAGCCGGTCCACAGGGGGACCAGATACGCAGTATTTT. The encoded protein is CASRSTGGPDTQYF. The V gene is TRBV5-1, the J gene TRBJ2-3; 8 nucleotides align to TRBD1. The CDR3 has 14 amino acids. Per the germline V gene, CDR1 is SGHRS and CDR2 is YFSETQ. J was trimmed by 4 bases and V by 7 bases; bases with no gene match: 8.

CDR3 residues: CASSQWRQGTDTQYF. In DNA form, the CDR3 reads TGCGCCAGCAGCCAGTGGAGACAGGGCACAGATACGCAGTATTTT. This chain connects TRBV4-3 to TRBJ2-3; possible D gene TRBD1, 6 bases. This CDR3 spans 15 amino acids. Trimming left V 3 bases short and J 1 base short, with 11 bases between. CDR1 LGHNA and CDR2 YSLEER come from the germline V gene.

This clonotype was picked up many times. The chain joins TRBV20-1 to TRBJ1-5; D is possibly TRBD1 (5 bases). V was trimmed by 5 bases and J by 6 bases, leaving 17 bases between them. The CDR3 consists of 14 residues. Germline CDR1 DFQATT, CDR2 SNEGSKA (reference sequence). The chain's CDR3 is CSAAGTLLGQPQHF. CDR3 nucleotide sequence: TGCAGTGCTGCCGGGACTCTATTGGGTCAGCCCCAGCATTTT.

This clonotype was found a few times. The chain employs TRBV5-1 and TRBJ2-1; 11 positions agree with TRBD1. After removal of 0 bases from V and 9 bases from J, the junction contained 5 bases not matched to a gene. Germline CDR1 is SGHRS and CDR2 is YFSETQ. The CDR3 is made up of 15 amino acids. CDR3 residues: CASSLVGQGAVEQFF. In nucleotides, the CDR3 is TGCGCCAGCAGCTTGGTAGGACAGGGGGCTGTTGAGCAGTTCTTC.

This clonotype has just a few counts. The CDR3 spells CSAREGRANYGYTF. The CDR3 bases are TGCAGTGCTAGAGAGGGCAGAGCTAACTATGGCTACACCTTC. This chain links TRBV20-1 with TRBJ1-2; D is unclear. The CDR3 has 14 residues. V was clipped by 0 bases and J by 0 bases, with 8 bases between them. Germline CDR1 and CDR2: DFQATT and SNEGSKA (reference sequence).

This chain connects TRBV5-1 to TRBJ2-1; no clear D. Germline CDR1 SGHRS, CDR2 YFSETQ. Between the trimmed V and J ends, which lost 0 bases and 4 bases, there was a span of 8 bases. This CDR3 has 14 residues. Here the CDR3 reads CASSLATSYNEQFF. The CDR3 nucleotides are TGCGCCAGCAGCTTGGCGACCTCATACAATGAGCAGTTCTTC.

This sequence joins TRBV7-9 and TRBJ2-1; TRBD1 aligns across 11 bases. Germline assignment: CDR1 SEHNR and CDR2 FQNEAQ (reference sequence). CDR3 length equals 13 residues. The junction had 1 base not matched to a gene; V was cut back by 10 bases and J by 2 bases. The CDR3 is CATGQGAYNEQFF. The CDR3 DNA follows: TGTGCCACGGGACAGGGGGCCTACAATGAGCAGTTCTTC.

This clonotype was counted ten times or more. The chain combines TRBV5-1 with TRBJ1-2; D gene uncertain. Germline CDR1 is SGHRS and CDR2 is YFSETQ. This CDR3 spans 13 amino acids. V was pared by 4 bases and J by 4 bases, with 11 bases between. The CDR3 here is CASSHDGVYGYTF. Written as DNA, the CDR3 is TGCGCCAGCAGCCATGACGGGGTCTATGGCTACACCTTC. Together with reference TRBV5-1 and TRBJ1-2, the CDR3 gives the full variable domain: KAGVTQTPRYLIKTRGQQVTLSCSPISGHRSVSWYQQTPGQGLQFLFEYFSETQRNKGNFPGRFSGRQFSNSRSEMNVSTLELGDSALYLCASSHDGVYGYTFGSGTRLTVV.